This T cell receptor (beta chain) was observed in a study of PD-1 blockade in classical Hodgkin lymphoma (dated by TCRdb to the early 2020s). Looking at the study overall: Nivolumab dosing was 3 mg/kg intravenously every 2 weeks, continuing until either disease progression or unacceptable toxicity. The study used TCR beta sequencing and CyTOF to define a peripheral blood immune signature of response to PD-1 blockade in classical Hodgkin lymphoma.

As concerns this clone: Its recognized antigen is unknown. Per-base qualities were not stored, and no clone one base away is much larger.

The Qiagen DNeasy kit was used to extract genomic DNA both from unsorted PBMCs and from the negatively selected CD4+ and CD8+ fractions. Using primers that anneal to V and J segments, immunoSEQ multiplex PCR amplified the TCR beta CDR3 regions. A synthetic immune receptor repertoire was used to minimize amplification bias, and remaining bias was computationally removed after sequencing. The original pipeline was this. Repertoire diversity was quantified as the Shannon entropy index using custom Python scripts. Unsorted, CD4+ and CD8+ repertoires were examined separately, except in combined analyses, for which CD4+ and CD8+ sequences were merged in silico. A clone counted as expanded when the clone's frequency after treatment rose at least 2-fold relative to C1D1, and clones undetected at baseline were given a pseudocount of 0.5. Singleton clones were defined as clones with 0 or 1 copy at C1D1, and non-singleton clones were defined as clones with 2 or more copies. By matching protein sequences in sorted samples from the same patient, clones expanded in unsorted samples were annotated as CD4+, CD8+ or unknown. Wilcoxon tests on paired samples were used to test diversity changes from C1D1 to C4D1. The source is immuneACCESS, and TCRdb retained only in-frame sequences with V and J called. Part of the clones is not carried over; for the studies checked, unresolved V genes explain less than half of this, and the remainder is unexplained. V, J and clone size were drawn from that table, and D and trimming were deduced from the DNA. The table for this sample lists about 50,000 clones; approximately 90% of them were counted only once. The ten largest make up around 5% of the sample.

Overall results and qualifications from the work: Baseline diversity similar to that of newly diagnosed patients was observed in trial patients achieving complete response, whereas significantly lower diversity was observed in partial responders and progressors. Newly diagnosed patients were reported to have lower baseline TCR diversity than healthy donors, and relapsed/refractory patients were reported to have lower baseline TCR diversity still. Lower diversity was seen in patients whose nivolumab began less than 1 year after ASCT, and these patients were left out of later analyses so that immune reconstitution would not confound the results. By C4D1, a significant rise was seen in CD4+ TCR diversity but not in CD8+ TCR diversity (p=0.0027 vs p=0.16), and the rise was most apparent among complete responders (p=0.02). Only a single clinical trial cohort was studied, and what caused the repertoire differences, possibly disease activity or prior therapy, remained undefined.

From the cysteine through the phenylalanine, the CDR3 covers 13 amino acids. The sequence is cut down to CDR3 DNA, 39 bases in frame from base 1. Via the germline V gene, CDR1 is MDHEN and CDR2 SYDVKM. Germline trimming: 6 bases from V, 5 bases from J; junction bases outside gene matches: 5. The label giving this sample's time point can be read as: cycle 2 day 1 (C2D1) of nivolumab. Every trial patient had relapsed following autologous stem cell transplantation, and prior brentuximab vedotin exposure was what differed among cohorts A, B and C. A total of roughly 60 patients with relapsed/refractory classical Hodgkin lymphoma made up the trial cohort, and each patient's best overall response was complete response, partial response or progressive disease. Trial patients were treated with single-agent nivolumab in the multi-cohort phase II CheckMate 205 trial. An independent review committee assessed best overall response by applying the 2007 International Working Group response criteria. Trial PBMCs were collected just before the start of nivolumab (C1D1) and during therapy at cycle 2 day 1 and cycle 4 day 1. Peripheral blood was collected in 8 mL Vacutainer Cell Preparation Tubes, from which PBMCs were isolated by centrifugation and then cryopreserved.

The receptor comes from a human donor with classical Hodgkin lymphoma. The specimen comprised peripheral blood mononuclear cells (PBMCs), sampled before the second cycle of nivolumab. The chain uses TRBV28 and TRBJ2-5, and 8 junction bases match TRBD2. The DNA sequence is given as TGTGCCAGCAGCGGGAGGGGCGTTGAGACCCAGTACTTC. It is translated as CASSGRGVETQYF.